Included here is one T cell receptor beta chain sequence, with context. These data belong to a study of technical replicates of blood from a few donors. Profiling relied on immunoSEQ multiplex PCR, and the TCRdb table lists in-frame clones only, not all of them. Of more than 75,000 clones detected, 93% appear once; the ten largest clones hold 0.24%. This CDR3 has 16 amino acids. Trimming at V came to 2 bases and at J to 3 bases, leaving 5 bases not matched to a gene. CDR1 is WSHSY, CDR2 SAAADI, per germline. This chain links TRBV10-2 with TRBJ1-5; 9 bases align to TRBD1. The receptor's source is a human donor in good health. What was sequenced was T cells isolated from PBMCs. The CDR3 sequence: CASSEPDRGLNQPQHF. The CDR3 region has the DNA TGCGCCAGCAGTGAGCCGGACAGGGGCCTCAATCAGCCCCAGCATTTT.